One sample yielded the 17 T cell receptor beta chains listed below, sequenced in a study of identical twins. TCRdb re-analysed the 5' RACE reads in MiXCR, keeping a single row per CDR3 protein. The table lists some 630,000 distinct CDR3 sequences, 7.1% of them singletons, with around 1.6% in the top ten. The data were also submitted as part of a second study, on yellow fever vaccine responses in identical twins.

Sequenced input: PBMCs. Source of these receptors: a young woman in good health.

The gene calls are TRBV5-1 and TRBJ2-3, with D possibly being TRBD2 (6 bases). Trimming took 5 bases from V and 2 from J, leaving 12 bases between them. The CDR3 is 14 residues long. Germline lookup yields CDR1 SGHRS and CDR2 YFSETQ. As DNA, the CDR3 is TGCGCCAGCAGAGGAGGGCAGTACACAGATACGCAGTATTTT. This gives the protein CASRGGQYTDTQYF.

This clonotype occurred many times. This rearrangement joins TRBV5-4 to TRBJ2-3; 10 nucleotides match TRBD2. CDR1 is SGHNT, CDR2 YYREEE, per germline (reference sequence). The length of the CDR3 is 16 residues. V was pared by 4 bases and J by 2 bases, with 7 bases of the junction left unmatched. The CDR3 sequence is CASSGTGTSVTDTQYF. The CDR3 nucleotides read TGTGCCAGCAGCGGCACCGGGACTAGCGTCACAGATACGCAGTATTTT. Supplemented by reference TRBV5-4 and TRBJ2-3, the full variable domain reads ETGVTQSPTHLIKTRGQQVTLRCSSQSGHNTVSWYQQALGQGPQFIFQYYREEENGRGNFPPRFSGLQFPNYSSELNVNALELDDSALYLCASSGTGTSVTDTQYFGPGTRLTVL.

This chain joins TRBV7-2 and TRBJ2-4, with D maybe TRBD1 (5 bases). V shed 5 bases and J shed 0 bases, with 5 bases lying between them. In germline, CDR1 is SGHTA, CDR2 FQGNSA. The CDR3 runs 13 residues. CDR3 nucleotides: TGTGCCAGCAGCGGGGCAGCCAAAAACATTCAGTACTTC. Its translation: CASSGAAKNIQYF.

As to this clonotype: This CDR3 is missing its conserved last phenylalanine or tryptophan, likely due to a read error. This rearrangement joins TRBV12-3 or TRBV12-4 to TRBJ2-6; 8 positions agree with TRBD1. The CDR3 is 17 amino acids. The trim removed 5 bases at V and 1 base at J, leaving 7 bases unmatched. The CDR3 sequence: CASSPRQGRSGANVLTS. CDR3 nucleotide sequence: TGTGCCAGCAGTCCTCGACAGGGGAGGTCTGGGGCCAACGTCCTGACTTCC.

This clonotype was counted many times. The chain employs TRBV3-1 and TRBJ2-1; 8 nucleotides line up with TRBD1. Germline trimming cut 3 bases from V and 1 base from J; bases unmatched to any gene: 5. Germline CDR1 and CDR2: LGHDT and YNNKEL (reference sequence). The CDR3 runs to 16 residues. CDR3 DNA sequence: TGTGCCAGCAGCCAGGCAGGACAGGGATCCTACAATGAGCAGTTCTTC. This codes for CASSQAGQGSYNEQFF.

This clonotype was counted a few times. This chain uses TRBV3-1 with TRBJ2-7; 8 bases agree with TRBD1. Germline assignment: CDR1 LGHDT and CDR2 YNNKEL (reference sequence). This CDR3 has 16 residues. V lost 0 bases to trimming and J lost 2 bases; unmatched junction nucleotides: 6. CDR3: CASSQEYGQGAYEQYF. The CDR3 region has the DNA TGTGCCAGCAGCCAAGAATACGGACAGGGTGCCTACGAGCAGTACTTC.

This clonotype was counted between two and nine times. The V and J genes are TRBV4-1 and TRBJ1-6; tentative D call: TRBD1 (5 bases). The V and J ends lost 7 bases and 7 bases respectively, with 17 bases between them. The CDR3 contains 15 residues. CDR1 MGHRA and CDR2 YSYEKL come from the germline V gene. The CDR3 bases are TGCGCCAGCACCCCCGGGCTGCAGGGAAATTCACCCCTCCACTTT. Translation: CASTPGLQGNSPLHF.

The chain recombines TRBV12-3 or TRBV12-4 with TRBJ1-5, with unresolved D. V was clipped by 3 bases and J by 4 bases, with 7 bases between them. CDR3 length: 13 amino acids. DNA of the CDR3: TGTGCCAGCAGTTTCGGCGATAATCAGCCCCAGCATTTT. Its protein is CASSFGDNQPQHF.

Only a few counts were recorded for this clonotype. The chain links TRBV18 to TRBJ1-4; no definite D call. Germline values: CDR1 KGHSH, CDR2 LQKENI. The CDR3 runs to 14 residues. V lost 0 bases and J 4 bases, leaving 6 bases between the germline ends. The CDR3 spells CASSPPGNNEKLFF. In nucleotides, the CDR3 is TGTGCCAGCTCACCACCGGGAAATAATGAAAAACTGTTTTTT.

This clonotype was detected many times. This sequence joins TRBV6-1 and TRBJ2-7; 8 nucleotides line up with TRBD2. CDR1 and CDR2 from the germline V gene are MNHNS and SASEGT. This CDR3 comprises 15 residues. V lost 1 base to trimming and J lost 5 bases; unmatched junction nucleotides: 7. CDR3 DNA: TGTGCCAGCAGTGAAGGTAGCGGGATCCGTAACGAGCAGTACTTC. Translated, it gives CASSEGSGIRNEQYF.

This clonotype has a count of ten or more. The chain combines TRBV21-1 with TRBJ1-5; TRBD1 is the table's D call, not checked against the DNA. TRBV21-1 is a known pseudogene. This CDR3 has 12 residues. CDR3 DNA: TGTGCCAGCAGCTTTCAGGGAGAGCCCCAGCATTTT. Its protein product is CASSFQGEPQHF.

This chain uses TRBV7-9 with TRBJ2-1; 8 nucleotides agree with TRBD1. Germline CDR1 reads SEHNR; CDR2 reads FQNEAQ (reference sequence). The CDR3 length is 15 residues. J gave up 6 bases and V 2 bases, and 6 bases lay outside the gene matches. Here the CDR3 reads CASSLSQGVVNEQFF. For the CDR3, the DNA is TGTGCCAGCAGCTTATCACAGGGGGTGGTCAATGAGCAGTTCTTC.

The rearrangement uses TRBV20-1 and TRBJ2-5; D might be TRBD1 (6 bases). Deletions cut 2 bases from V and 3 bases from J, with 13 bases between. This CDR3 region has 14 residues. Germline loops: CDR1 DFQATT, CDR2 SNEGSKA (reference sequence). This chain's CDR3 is CSARLANREETQYF. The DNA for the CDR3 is TGCAGTGCTAGATTAGCGAACAGGGAAGAGACCCAGTACTTC.

DNA of the CDR3: TGCAGTGCAACAAACGGGGGCCTTTCCTACAATGAGCAGTTCTTC. This encodes CSATNGGLSYNEQFF. The chain couples TRBV20-1 to TRBJ2-1, with D perhaps TRBD1 or TRBD2 (6 bases each). V shed 6 bases and J shed 1 base, with 16 bases lying between them. The CDR3 length is 15 residues. The V gene's germline CDR1 is DFQATT and CDR2 SNEGSKA (reference sequence).

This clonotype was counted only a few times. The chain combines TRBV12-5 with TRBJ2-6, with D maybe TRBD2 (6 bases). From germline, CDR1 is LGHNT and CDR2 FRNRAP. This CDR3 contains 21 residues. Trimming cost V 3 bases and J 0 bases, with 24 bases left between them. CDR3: CASGLLSAWDFPSSGANVLTF. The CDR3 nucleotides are TGTGCTAGTGGTTTACTTTCCGCCTGGGACTTTCCAAGCTCTGGGGCCAACGTCCTGACTTTC. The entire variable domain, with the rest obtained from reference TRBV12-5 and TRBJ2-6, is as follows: DARVTQTPRHKVTEMGQEVTMRCQPILGHNTVFWYRQTMMQGLELLAYFRNRAPLDDSGMPKDRFSAEMPDATLATLKIQPSEPRDSAVYFCASGLLSAWDFPSSGANVLTFGAGSRLTVL.

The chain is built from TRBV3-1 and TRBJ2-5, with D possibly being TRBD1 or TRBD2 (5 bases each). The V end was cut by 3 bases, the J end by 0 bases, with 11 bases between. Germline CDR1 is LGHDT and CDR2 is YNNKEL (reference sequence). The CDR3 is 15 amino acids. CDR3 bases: TGTGCCAGCAGCCAGGGACCCTTGTACCAAGAGACCCAGTACTTC. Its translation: CASSQGPLYQETQYF.

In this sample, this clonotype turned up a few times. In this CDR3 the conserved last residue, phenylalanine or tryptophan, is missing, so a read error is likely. The CDR3 protein is CSARDMAGSDTEAFS. As DNA, the CDR3 is TGCAGTGCTAGAGATATGGCAGGGTCGGACACTGAAGCTTTCTCT. The V and J genes are TRBV20-1 and TRBJ1-1; D possibly corresponds to TRBD1 (5 bases). Trimming pared 0 bases from V and 3 bases from J, leaving 14 bases between. The germline V gene encodes CDR1 DFQATT and CDR2 SNEGSKA (reference sequence). The CDR3 extends over 15 amino acids.